This passage covers 9 T cell receptor beta chains from one sample sequenced in a study of shared clonotypes between healthy human individuals. TCRdb's table, derived via immunoSEQ multiplex PCR, lists solely in-frame clones and lacks some. This table holds nearly 600,000 clones, nearly 97% found once. It was CD45RO-negative cells, positively selected for CCR7, that made up naive CD8 cells, with terminally differentiated effector memory CD45RA+ cells excluded. The sample consisted of naive CD8+ T cells sorted from blood. The origin of the receptors is a woman aged 25 to 39 in good health.

This clone is a singleton in its sample. V and J are TRBV7-9 and TRBJ2-3, with D unclear. The CDR3 totals 15 residues. With 3 bases removed from V and 2 bases from J, the gap between germline ends came to 12 bases. Per the germline V gene, CDR1 is SEHNR and CDR2 is FQNEAQ (reference sequence). The CDR3 DNA is TGTGCCAGCAGCTTTGACAATCTTATCACAGATACGCAGTATTTT. This codes for CASSFDNLITDTQYF. Using reference TRBV7-9 and TRBJ2-3 for the parts outside the CDR3, the full variable domain is DTGVSQNPRHKITKRGQNVTFRCDPISEHNRLYWYRQTLGQGPEFLTYFQNEAQLEKSRLLSDRFSAERPKGSFSTLEIQRTEQGDSAMYLCASSFDNLITDTQYFGPGTRLTVL.

The chain is built from TRBV4-1 and TRBJ2-5; TRBD2 is a possible D gene (5 bases). This CDR3 has 15 residues. The V end lost 0 bases, the J end lost 11 bases, and 19 bases lay between the germline ends. In germline, CDR1 is MGHRA, CDR2 YSYEKL. The CDR3 sequence is CASSQDPGVLWEQYF. DNA for the CDR3: TGCGCCAGCAGCCAAGATCCGGGCGTCCTGTGGGAGCAGTACTTC.

The J gene is TRBJ2-3, the V gene TRBV2, with 15 bases aligning to TRBD2. The germline gives CDR1 SNHLY, CDR2 FYNNEI. The length of the CDR3 is 21 residues. V was pared by 5 bases and J by 5 bases, with 20 bases of the junction left unmatched. In nucleotides, the CDR3 is TGTGCCAGCAGTCGATCTCCGGGACTAGCGGGAGGAGGTATTCTTGGAGATACGCAGTATTTT. Its translation is CASSRSPGLAGGGILGDTQYF.

This sequence joins TRBV2 and TRBJ2-7, with 8 bases aligning to TRBD1. Germline V gene sequence: CDR1 SNHLY, CDR2 FYNNEI. V trimming: 7 bases; J trimming: 2 bases; junction bases outside the gene matches: 13. The CDR3 has 16 amino acids. The CDR3 DNA sequence: TGTGCCAGCAAGATTCCGCAGGGGGCCTTCCCCTACGAGCAGTACTTC. This encodes CASKIPQGAFPYEQYF. Combining the CDR3 with reference TRBV2 and TRBJ2-7 gives the whole variable domain EPEVTQTPSHQVTQMGQEVILRCVPISNHLYFYWYRQILGQKVEFLVSFYNNEISEKSEIFDDQFSVERPDGSNFTLKIRSTKLEDSAMYFCASKIPQGAFPYEQYFGPGTRLTVT.

The rearrangement links TRBV27 to TRBJ2-1; unclear D gene. Trimming took 6 bases from V and 8 from J, leaving 11 bases between them. This CDR3 comprises 12 residues. In germline, CDR1 is MNHEY, CDR2 SMNVEV (reference sequence). DNA of the CDR3: TGTGCCAGCAGCCATGGTGGGGATGAGCAGTTCTTC. As protein: CASSHGGDEQFF.

A word on this clone: The identical CDR3 is also encoded by other nucleotide sequences in the sample. This chain connects TRBV9 to TRBJ2-3, with a weak D call TRBD2 (5 bases). Per the germline V gene, CDR1 is SGDLS and CDR2 is YYNGEE. The CDR3 has 14 amino acids. Trimming removed 2 bases at V and 0 bases at J, with 7 bases between. CDR3 sequence (DNA): TGTGCCAGCAGCGTCGGAGGTAGCACAGATACGCAGTATTTT. It encodes CASSVGGSTDTQYF.

The chain recombines TRBV5-1 with TRBJ2-3, with TRBD2 matching 8 bases. Trimming took 1 base from V and 1 from J; bases not matched to a gene: 8. The germline gives CDR1 SGHRS, CDR2 YFSETQ. The CDR3 extends over 17 amino acids. Here the CDR3 reads CASSLFAGGGGTDTQYF. The CDR3 DNA reads TGCGCCAGCAGCTTGTTTGCGGGAGGAGGGGGCACAGATACGCAGTATTTT.

This chain links TRBV13 with TRBJ1-1, with D maybe TRBD1 (5 bases). This CDR3 comprises 14 residues. V was shortened by 2 bases and J by 5 bases, with 12 bases between the two germline ends. CDR1 PRHDT and CDR2 FYEKMQ come from the germline V gene (reference sequence). The DNA for the CDR3 is TGTGCCAGCAGCTTATGGGGGTTGGGTACTGAAGCTTTCTTT. Protein product: CASSLWGLGTEAFF.

This chain connects TRBV6-6 to TRBJ2-3, with a possible D match to TRBD2 (6 bases). With 0 bases removed from V and 0 bases from J, the gap between germline ends came to 7 bases. Germline lookup yields CDR1 MNHNY and CDR2 SVGAGI (reference sequence). CDR3 length: 15 residues. In DNA, the CDR3 is TGTGCCAGCAGTTACTCCGGGAGTAGCACAGATACGCAGTATTTT. This translates into CASSYSGSSTDTQYF.